Below are 26 T cell receptor beta chains sequenced from a single sample in a study of T cell responses to AZD1222 COVID-19 vaccine. Only in-frame clones appear in the TCRdb table, and some are missing; sequencing was by immunoSEQ multiplex PCR. The table shows around 160,000 clones, with under 95% occurring only once. The sequenced sample was peripheral blood, obtained 28 days after the second AZD1222 dose. These receptors were obtained from an adult who received the AZD1222 COVID-19 vaccine.

The CDR3 here is CASTPGTDTQYF. CDR3 in DNA: TGTGCCAGTACCCCCGGAACAGATACGCAGTATTTT. V usage is TRBV19 and J usage is TRBJ2-3; D ambiguous. Germline assignment: CDR1 LNHDA and CDR2 SQIVND (reference sequence). This CDR3 is built from 12 residues. V lost 7 bases to trimming and J lost 3 bases, with 8 bases between them.

The gene calls are TRBV5-4 and TRBJ1-2; D is possibly TRBD1 (5 bases). V lost 0 bases, J lost 5 bases, and 8 bases lay in between. The CDR3 extends over 13 amino acids. Germline V gives CDR1 SGHNT, CDR2 YYREEE (reference sequence). The CDR3 nucleotides read TGTGCCAGCAGCTTGGACGGGGGGTATGGCTACACCTTC. Translating it yields CASSLDGGYGYTF.

The chain joins TRBV2 to TRBJ1-2, with D unclear. Trimming took off 1 base at V and 2 bases at J, with 14 bases between the two ends. Per the germline V gene, CDR1 is SNHLY and CDR2 is FYNNEI. The CDR3 extends over 16 amino acids. CDR3 DNA: TGTGCCAGCAGTGAAGGCGGAGGGAAGCGCAACTATGGCTACACCTTC. This translates into CASSEGGGKRNYGYTF.

The chain is built from TRBV2 and TRBJ1-2; 7 nucleotides match TRBD1. After removal of 5 bases from V and 3 bases from J, the junction contained 6 bases not matched to a gene. There are 14 residues in the CDR3. Germline V gives CDR1 SNHLY, CDR2 FYNNEI. CDR3 sequence (DNA): TGTGCCAGCAGTCGCTCCAGGGGGGACTATGGCTACACCTTC. It is translated as CASSRSRGDYGYTF.

V gene TRBV3-1 (or the pseudogene TRBV3-2) combines with J gene TRBJ1-1; the D is unclear. This CDR3 has 14 residues. V lost 4 bases and J 11 bases, leaving 20 bases between the germline ends. Germline V CDR1 and CDR2: LGHDT, YNNKEL (reference sequence). CDR3 sequence (DNA): TGTGCCAGCAGCCCTCCCGGGATCGTCGGTGGGGCTTTCTTT. It translates to CASSPPGIVGGAFF.

This chain connects TRBV27 to TRBJ1-4; the D is unclear. Trimming pared 6 bases from V and 10 bases from J, leaving 18 bases between. This CDR3 contains 14 residues. The germline CDR1 and CDR2 sequences are MNHEY and SMNVEV (reference sequence). The chain's CDR3 is CASSPILRAGKLFF. The CDR3, as DNA: TGTGCCAGCAGCCCCATCCTGAGGGCCGGAAAACTGTTTTTT.

The gene calls are TRBV19 and TRBJ2-1, with D possibly being TRBD2 (6 bases). The ends were cut back, 5 bases at V and 1 base at J, with 18 bases in the middle. The germline V gene encodes CDR1 LNHDA and CDR2 SQIVND (reference sequence). The CDR3 runs to 17 residues. The CDR3 nucleotides read TGTGCCAGTAGTCGCCCCCCTCACGGGGGTTCCTACAATGAGCAGTTCTTC. Protein: CASSRPPHGGSYNEQFF.

This chain uses TRBV11-2 with TRBJ1-4; D is perhaps TRBD1 (5 bases). Trimming left V 5 bases short and J 16 bases short, with 17 bases between. Looked up from germline, CDR1 is SGHAT and CDR2 is FQNNGV. There are 12 residues in the CDR3. The CDR3 nucleotides are TGTGCCAGCAGCCGATATTCGGGACCCGAGTTTTTT. Protein: CASSRYSGPEFF.

The rearrangement joins TRBV27 to TRBJ1-1; D perhaps matches TRBD1 (6 bases). Per germline, CDR1 MNHEY and CDR2 SMNVEV (reference sequence). V was cut by 2 bases and J by 10 bases, with 20 bases left in between. The CDR3 runs to 15 residues. CDR3 sequence (DNA): TGTGCCAGCAGTTTACATCGGGGGGCTTCTTTGAGAGCTTTCTTT. Amino acids: CASSLHRGASLRAFF.

The chain is built from TRBV14 and TRBJ1-1, with D possibly being TRBD1 (6 bases). The CDR3 spans 15 residues. V was clipped by 1 base and J by 0 bases, with 9 bases between them. Germline CDR1 is SGHDN and CDR2 is FVKESK. The CDR3: CASSQGRQVNTEAFF. For the CDR3, the DNA is TGTGCCAGCAGCCAAGGTCGACAGGTGAACACTGAAGCTTTCTTT. Supplemented by reference TRBV14 and TRBJ1-1, the full variable domain reads EAGVTQFPSHSVIEKGQTVTLRCDPISGHDNLYWYRRVMGKEIKFLLHFVKESKQDESGMPNNRFLAERTGGTYSTLKVQPAELEDSGVYFCASSQGRQVNTEAFFGQGTRLTVV.

The chain joins TRBV3-1 (or the pseudogene TRBV3-2) to TRBJ2-5; either TRBD1 or TRBD2 may fit D (5 bases each). Germline V lookup: CDR1 LGHDT, CDR2 YNNKEL (reference sequence). V lost 2 bases, J lost 0 bases, and 10 bases lay in between. The CDR3 has 15 residues. CDR3 in DNA: TGTGCCAGCAGCCAACTCCGGGGCCACCAAGAGACCCAGTACTTC. It translates to CASSQLRGHQETQYF.

CDR3 in amino acids: CASSVQGTYNEQFF. CDR3 DNA sequence: TGTGCCAGCAGCGTACAGGGGACCTACAATGAGCAGTTCTTC. The rearrangement joins TRBV9 to TRBJ2-1; possibly TRBD1 for D (6 bases). This CDR3 region has 14 residues. V lost 1 base to trimming and J lost 2 bases, with 7 bases between them. Germline V CDR1 and CDR2: SGDLS, YYNGEE.

V and J are TRBV2 and TRBJ1-1, with 7 bases identical to TRBD1. The CDR3 runs 15 residues. The ends lost 2 bases at V and 1 base at J; junction bases unmatched: 4. The germline V gene encodes CDR1 SNHLY and CDR2 FYNNEI. The CDR3, as DNA: TGTGCCAGCAGTGAACACCGGGACAGGAACACTGAAGCTTTCTTT. Its protein product is CASSEHRDRNTEAFF. Complete variable domain (other parts from reference TRBV2 and TRBJ1-1): EPEVTQTPSHQVTQMGQEVILRCVPISNHLYFYWYRQILGQKVEFLVSFYNNEISEKSEIFDDQFSVERPDGSNFTLKIRSTKLEDSAMYFCASSEHRDRNTEAFFGQGTRLTVV.

The chain has TRBV5-5 and TRBJ1-5, with D possibly matching TRBD1 (6 bases). Trimming shortened V by 1 base and J by 1 base, and 24 bases separated the two germline ends. The CDR3 covers 20 residues. Germline-derived CDR1 and CDR2 are SGHKS and YYEKEE (reference sequence). CDR3 coding DNA: TGTGCCAGCAGCTTGCTTCCCCAGGTCGGGGGCCGGGGGAGCAATCAGCCCCAGCATTTT. It translates to CASSLLPQVGGRGSNQPQHF.

The chain couples TRBV10-3 to TRBJ1-2, with TRBD1 identical over 7 bases. This CDR3 has 14 amino acids. J gave up 0 bases and V 5 bases, and 3 bases lay outside the gene matches. CDR1 ENHRY and CDR2 SYGVKD come from the germline V gene. The DNA of the CDR3 is TGTGCCATCAGTTGGGACAGTACTAACTATGGCTACACCTTC. Residues: CAISWDSTNYGYTF.

V is TRBV15 and J is TRBJ2-7, with D unclear. The CDR3 extends over 14 amino acids. Trimming left V 0 bases short and J 3 bases short, with 9 bases between. Germline assignment: CDR1 LNHNV and CDR2 YYDKDF (reference sequence). The CDR3 sequence: CATSRDYNLYEQYF. Written as DNA, the CDR3 is TGTGCCACCAGCAGAGACTACAACCTCTACGAGCAGTACTTC.

The chain carries TRBV5-1 and TRBJ2-1; TRBD1 agrees at 10 bases. Germline assignment: CDR1 SGHRS and CDR2 YFSETQ. With 6 bases clipped from V and 8 bases from J, the junction kept 14 bases outside the gene matches. This CDR3 comprises 16 residues. The CDR3 region has the DNA TGCGCCAGCATGTTATTAGGGACAGGGGCCGTCGATGAGCAGTTCTTC. Translated: CASMLLGTGAVDEQFF.

The chain combines TRBV7-2 with TRBJ1-5; weak D call: TRBD1 (6 bases). The ends were cut back, 3 bases at V and 5 bases at J, with 14 bases in the middle. Germline values: CDR1 SGHTA, CDR2 FQGNSA. The CDR3 loop spans 15 amino acids. The CDR3 sequence: CASSLRTGQDQPQHF. The CDR3 coding sequence is TGTGCCAGCAGCTTGCGAACAGGGCAGGATCAGCCCCAGCATTTT.

The rearrangement links TRBV19 to TRBJ1-5; D uncertain. Germline CDR1 is LNHDA and CDR2 is SQIVND (reference sequence). The CDR3 is 13 amino acids. Trimming removed 3 bases from V and 3 bases from J, with 6 bases in between. The CDR3 DNA follows: TGTGCCAGTAGTATCACCACCAATCAGCCCCAGCATTTT. Its protein product is CASSITTNQPQHF.

This chain joins TRBV19 and TRBJ1-1; D not certain. V was clipped by 8 bases and J by 4 bases, with 17 bases between them. The CDR3 consists of 14 residues. Germline CDR1 reads LNHDA; CDR2 reads SQIVND (reference sequence). The CDR3, as DNA: TGTGCCAGTTCGACGGGTATGCGGGGCACTGAAGCTTTCTTT. Encoded protein: CASSTGMRGTEAFF.

This sequence joins TRBV7-9 and TRBJ2-2; 12 bases agree with TRBD2. The V gene end was trimmed by 5 bases and the J gene end by 7 bases; junction bases not matched to a gene: 8. CDR1 and CDR2 from the germline V gene are SEHNR and FQNEAQ (reference sequence). This CDR3 is built from 16 residues. CDR3 nucleotide sequence: TGTGCCAGCAGCCCGGTCCTGGGACTAGCGGGCGGGGAGCTGTTTTTT. Amino acid sequence: CASSPVLGLAGGELFF.

The chain uses TRBV25-1 and TRBJ1-2; D is perhaps TRBD1 (5 bases). This CDR3 comprises 11 residues. The germline V gene has CDR1 MGHDK and CDR2 SYGVNS. Trimming pared 4 bases from V and 11 bases from J, leaving 11 bases between. DNA of the CDR3: TGTGCCAGCAGTGCGGGGGACTGGTACACCTTC. Its protein is CASSAGDWYTF.

The chain uses TRBV18 and TRBJ1-6, with D uncertain. The CDR3 spans 14 residues. Per germline, CDR1 KGHSH and CDR2 LQKENI. V lost 2 bases to trimming and J lost 8 bases, with 10 bases between them. The CDR3 loop is CASSPTDWDSPLHF. In nucleotides, the CDR3 is TGTGCCAGCTCACCAACGGACTGGGATTCACCCCTCCACTTT.

The genes are TRBV19 and TRBJ2-7; the match to TRBD1 covers 7 bases. The length of the CDR3 is 15 residues. Germline trimming cut 4 bases from V and 3 bases from J; bases unmatched to any gene: 9. The germline CDR1 and CDR2 sequences are LNHDA and SQIVND (reference sequence). The CDR3, as DNA: TGTGCCAGTAGTACTTATCCAGGGGGTAGCTACGAGCAGTACTTC. Its translation is CASSTYPGGSYEQYF.

V usage is TRBV12-5 and J usage is TRBJ2-3, with a possible D match to TRBD2 (6 bases). CDR3 length equals 15 residues. The germline gives CDR1 LGHNT, CDR2 FRNRAP. V shed 2 bases and J shed 4 bases, with 13 bases lying between them. Here the CDR3 reads CASGLWRGAADTQYF. CDR3 in DNA: TGTGCTAGTGGTTTGTGGCGGGGAGCCGCAGATACGCAGTATTTT.

This clone appeared a single time. The rearrangement joins TRBV18 to TRBJ1-1, with D possibly being TRBD1 (5 bases). This CDR3 has 17 amino acids. The germline V gene has CDR1 KGHSH and CDR2 LQKENI. V dropped 3 bases and J dropped 1 base, with 18 bases sitting between them. CDR3 nucleotides: TGTGCCAGCTCACCTAATTTAGTTCTGGGGACGAACACTGAAGCTTTCTTT. Amino acids: CASSPNLVLGTNTEAFF.